Below, 25 T cell receptor beta chains from the same sample are listed, as sequenced in a study of naive and memory T cell subsets. The beta constant-region primer was an equimolar mix of two oligonucleotides covering TRBC1 and TRBC2. Ligated cDNA was amplified by four rounds of PCR with nested alpha and beta constant-region primers and SP2. Each CDR3 protein gets one entry after TCRdb re-called the UMI-ligation and nested PCR reads with MiXCR. The table includes over 110,000 distinct CDR3 sequences, around 21% detected once. These receptors' antigens are unknown. General observations from the study: Possibly reflecting memory cells re-expressing CD45RA, a few larger clonotypes occurred in naive repertoires, especially CD8.

The sample taken for sequencing was naive CD8+ T cells from blood. The source of these receptors is a human donor in good health.

The CDR3 coding sequence is TGTGCCAGCAGCTGGGGGACAGGGGTCACCGGGGAGCTGTTTTTT. Protein sequence: CASSWGTGVTGELFF. The V call is TRBV5-6, the J call TRBJ2-2, with TRBD1 identical over 10 bases. Germline V gene data show CDR1 as SGHDT and CDR2 as YYEEEE. The CDR3 totals 15 residues. Trimming at V came to 3 bases and at J to 4 bases, leaving 3 bases not matched to a gene.

This clonotype appeared a few times. The V call is TRBV4-1, the J call TRBJ2-1; 7 bases are a match to TRBD2. The J segment lost 0 bases and the V segment lost 1 base, leaving 3 bases of the junction unmatched. Germline loops: CDR1 MGHRA, CDR2 YSYEKL. The CDR3 is 16 amino acids. CDR3 DNA sequence: TGCGCCAGCAGCCAAGGGGGGGGGAGCTCCTACAATGAGCAGTTCTTC. Amino acids: CASSQGGGSSYNEQFF.

V gene TRBV25-1 combines with J gene TRBJ2-3; maybe TRBD2 (6 bases). Germline assignment: CDR1 MGHDK and CDR2 SYGVNS. This CDR3 region has 18 residues. V shed 0 bases and J shed 0 bases, with 16 bases lying between them. The CDR3 loop reads CASSEYYWGGGSTDTQYF. CDR3 nucleotide sequence: TGTGCCAGCAGTGAATATTATTGGGGCGGAGGGAGCACAGATACGCAGTATTTT.

This rearrangement joins TRBV6-6 to TRBJ2-4, with 10 bases that match TRBD1. Germline loops: CDR1 MNHNY, CDR2 SVGAGI (reference sequence). This CDR3 is built from 18 residues. V was clipped by 7 bases and J by 3 bases; unmatched bases: 15. The CDR3 bases are TGTGCCAGCACCGGGACAGGGGCCGCCCGAACGGTCAAAAACATTCAGTACTTC. Amino acid sequence: CASTGTGAARTVKNIQYF.

This clonotype has a handful of counts. V usage is TRBV18 and J usage is TRBJ2-7; D may be TRBD2 (6 bases). The CDR3 spans 13 residues. Germline V gives CDR1 KGHSH, CDR2 LQKENI. Trimming shortened V by 2 bases and J by 4 bases, and 9 bases separated the two germline ends. CDR3 loop: CASSPRRVYEQYF. The CDR3 DNA is TGTGCCAGCTCACCAAGGAGGGTGTACGAGCAGTACTTC.

In its sample, this clonotype was seen many times. The V gene is TRBV20-1, the J gene TRBJ2-7; D might be TRBD2 (6 bases). The V end lost 3 bases, the J end lost 0 bases, and 18 bases lay between the germline ends. Germline CDR1 and CDR2: DFQATT and SNEGSKA (reference sequence). This CDR3 comprises 16 residues. CDR3 loop: CSARDILARYSYEQYF. The DNA for the CDR3 is TGCAGTGCTAGGGACATACTAGCACGTTACTCCTACGAGCAGTACTTC.

The CDR3 region is CASSLGPGPQETQYF. The CDR3 DNA reads as TGTGCCAGCAGCTTAGGACCGGGCCCCCAAGAGACCCAGTACTTC. This rearrangement joins TRBV7-6 to TRBJ2-5; D is undetermined. In germline, CDR1 is SGHVS, CDR2 FNYEAQ. This CDR3 is built from 15 residues. Trimming took off 1 base at V and 1 base at J, with 10 bases between the two ends.

The chain recombines TRBV20-1 with TRBJ2-1, with no clear D. Trimming cost V 4 bases and J 3 bases, with 7 bases left between them. Germline V gene lookup returns CDR1 DFQATT and CDR2 SNEGSKA (reference sequence). The CDR3 runs 12 residues. CDR3 in DNA: TGCAGTGCTAACCCAGTCTACAATGAGCAGTTCTTC. It is translated as CSANPVYNEQFF.

The sample holds a few counts of this clonotype. V is TRBV20-1 and J is TRBJ2-7, with D hard to call. The germline V gene has CDR1 DFQATT and CDR2 SNEGSKA (reference sequence). The CDR3 extends over 14 amino acids. The V and J ends lost 2 bases and 2 bases respectively, with 13 bases between them. Here the CDR3 reads CSARREMPAYEQYF. The CDR3 region has the DNA TGCAGTGCTAGACGCGAGATGCCGGCCTACGAGCAGTACTTC.

This clonotype was recorded at least ten times. The chain uses TRBV5-6 and TRBJ1-2; tentatively, D is TRBD1 (5 bases). V lost 1 base and J 5 bases, leaving 12 bases between the germline ends. The CDR3 spans 14 residues. Germline lookup yields CDR1 SGHDT and CDR2 YYEEEE. For the CDR3, the DNA is TGTGCCAGCAGCTTGAGGCCAGGGTTGTATGGCTACACCTTC. Its protein product is CASSLRPGLYGYTF.

For this clonotype: Relative to the germline gene, one junction end is altered; a read error may explain this. In DNA, the CDR3 is TGTGTCAGCAGCTTAGAAGGCTCAACCTACGAGCAGTACTTC. It codes for CVSSLEGSTYEQYF. This sequence joins TRBV7-9 and TRBJ2-7; D ambiguous. The CDR3 runs 14 residues. Germline CDR1 and CDR2: SEHNR and FQNEAQ (reference sequence).

This clonotype turned up a few times. The chain combines TRBV12-3 or TRBV12-4 with TRBJ2-1; 13 bases are a match to TRBD2. The CDR3 has 16 residues. With 0 bases clipped from V and 9 bases from J, the junction kept 5 bases outside the gene matches. The chain's CDR3 is CASSLAGLAGAGEQFF. CDR3 coding DNA: TGTGCCAGCAGTTTAGCCGGACTAGCGGGAGCCGGTGAGCAGTTCTTC.

This sequence joins TRBV3-1 and TRBJ1-2; D not resolved. The CDR3 is made up of 13 amino acids. CDR1 is LGHDT and CDR2 is YNNKEL in the germline V gene (reference sequence). The V and J ends lost 4 bases and 1 base respectively, with 7 bases between them. CDR3: CASSRGLNYGYTF. Here the CDR3 DNA reads TGTGCCAGCAGCCGCGGACTTAACTATGGCTACACCTTC. The full variable domain, its missing parts supplied by reference TRBV3-1 and TRBJ1-2, is DTAVSQTPKYLVTQMGNDKSIKCEQNLGHDTMYWYKQDSKKFLKIMFSYNNKELIINETVPNRFSPKSPDKAHLNLHINSLELGDSAVYFCASSRGLNYGYTFGSGTRLTVV.

The chain has TRBV13 and TRBJ2-1; 13 bases align to TRBD2. V shed 5 bases, J shed 0 bases, and the junction held 16 bases outside the gene matches. In germline, CDR1 is PRHDT, CDR2 FYEKMQ (reference sequence). This CDR3 is 21 amino acids long. The CDR3 sequence: CASSPAYGTSGAPSSYNEQFF. The CDR3 DNA follows: TGTGCCAGCAGCCCGGCGTATGGGACTAGCGGGGCTCCGAGCTCCTACAATGAGCAGTTCTTC.

This clonotype has only a few counts. The chain employs TRBV28 and TRBJ2-3; 9 nucleotides agree with TRBD2. Unmatched junction bases numbered 13, after V lost 6 bases and J lost 6 bases. This CDR3 is 16 amino acids long. The germline V gene has CDR1 MDHEN and CDR2 SYDVKM. The CDR3 bases are TGTGCCAGCAGCCAACCCGGGACTAGCAGTCGGGATACGCAGTATTTT. The encoded protein is CASSQPGTSSRDTQYF.

The table lists this clonotype with a few counts. The chain is built from TRBV2 and TRBJ2-1; 10 bases match TRBD2. The CDR3 consists of 15 residues. J lost 5 bases, V lost 5 bases, and 6 bases had no gene match. Germline loops: CDR1 SNHLY, CDR2 FYNNEI. CDR3 coding DNA: TGTGCCAGCAGTCGCCTAGCGGGAGTTGACAATGAGCAGTTCTTC. Translating gives CASSRLAGVDNEQFF.

This clonotype showed up just a few times. The chain combines TRBV7-6 with TRBJ1-5; D is ambiguous. V lost 5 bases and J lost 2, with 7 bases in between. The germline CDR1 and CDR2 sequences are SGHVS and FNYEAQ. CDR3 size: 13 residues. CDR3 bases: TGTGCCAGCAGCCAAACGGGCAATCAGCCCCAGCATTTT. Encoded protein: CASSQTGNQPQHF.

A few counts support this clonotype. The genes are TRBV5-6 and TRBJ2-7; D uncertain. Trimming took 3 bases from V and 3 from J, leaving 13 bases between them. Germline assignment: CDR1 SGHDT and CDR2 YYEEEE. This CDR3 is 14 amino acids long. CDR3 sequence reads: CASSSEDINYEQYF. In nucleotides, the CDR3 is TGTGCCAGCAGCTCCGAAGACATAAACTACGAGCAGTACTTC.

The chain has TRBV5-4 and TRBJ2-1; a weak D match, TRBD1 (5 bases). The V gene's germline CDR1 is SGHNT and CDR2 YYREEE (reference sequence). This CDR3 region has 12 residues. V lost 7 bases to trimming and J lost 8 bases, with 13 bases between them. CDR3 sequence (DNA): TGTGCCAGCGCCAGGGAAATGGATGAGCAGTTCTTC. Its protein product is CASAREMDEQFF.

This clonotype turned up a few times. V gene TRBV7-2 combines with J gene TRBJ2-3; D not resolved. The CDR3 extends over 13 amino acids. V was cut by 5 bases and J by 0 bases, with 6 bases left in between. Per the germline V gene, CDR1 is SGHTA and CDR2 is FQGNSA. CDR3 amino acids: CASSPTSTDTQYF. In DNA form, the CDR3 reads TGTGCCAGCAGCCCAACTAGCACAGATACGCAGTATTTT.

The genes are TRBV27 and TRBJ2-7; D gene uncertain. The V and J ends lost 8 bases and 0 bases respectively, with 14 bases between them. CDR1 is MNHEY and CDR2 is SMNVEV in the germline V gene (reference sequence). The CDR3 runs 14 residues. The CDR3 loop reads CASSLVGTSYEQYF. The CDR3 nucleotides are TGTGCCAGCTCTCTTGTCGGAACCTCCTACGAGCAGTACTTC.

This clonotype occurred a few times. This rearrangement joins TRBV27 to TRBJ2-1; D is tentatively TRBD1 or TRBD2 (5 bases each). CDR1 and CDR2 from the germline V gene are MNHEY and SMNVEV (reference sequence). There are 15 residues in the CDR3. Trimming stripped 2 bases from V and 2 bases from J, with 10 bases between. CDR3 sequence: CASSLGGAPYNEQFF. The CDR3 coding sequence is TGTGCCAGCAGTTTAGGGGGAGCTCCCTACAATGAGCAGTTCTTC.

This clonotype has more than one count but fewer than ten. The chain couples TRBV19 to TRBJ2-7; D is uncertain. The CDR3 has 14 residues. CDR1 and CDR2 from the germline V gene are LNHDA and SQIVND (reference sequence). Trimming pared 4 bases from V and 0 bases from J, leaving 10 bases between. CDR3 sequence reads: CASSKVGSSYEQYF. DNA for the CDR3: TGTGCCAGTAGTAAGGTAGGGTCCTCCTACGAGCAGTACTTC.

This clonotype came up a few times. The chain joins TRBV28 to TRBJ2-2; D unresolved. V gave up 3 bases and J gave up 1 base, with 6 bases separating them. This CDR3 has 14 residues. Germline-derived CDR1 and CDR2 are MDHEN and SYDVKM. The CDR3 region has the DNA TGTGCCAGCAGTTTTGAGCAGAACACCGGGGAGCTGTTTTTT. Amino acids: CASSFEQNTGELFF. The full variable domain, rest sourced from reference TRBV28 and TRBJ2-2, is DVKVTQSSRYLVKRTGEKVFLECVQDMDHENMFWYRQDPGLGLRLIYFSYDVKMKEKGDIPEGYSVSREKKERFSLILESASTNQTSMYLCASSFEQNTGELFFGEGSRLTVL.

This clonotype was seen more than once but under ten times. CDR3 in DNA: TGTGCCAGCAGCCCTGACTTCGGGGAGGGCGAGCAGTACTTC. It translates to CASSPDFGEGEQYF. V usage is TRBV7-8 and J usage is TRBJ2-7; 7 bases are a match to TRBD2. In germline, CDR1 is SGHVS, CDR2 FQNEAQ. V lost 5 bases, J lost 6 bases, and 10 bases stayed unmatched. This CDR3 region has 14 residues.